The TCR beta chain described here comes from a study of tumor and adjacent non-tumor tissue in lung cancer. The template was RNA from unsorted bulk tissue. The V gene lost 8 bases and the J gene lost 6 bases, with 18 bases spanning the gap. The CDR3 extends over 14 amino acids. This clonotype occurred a few times. TCRbeta libraries were built with three rounds of nested PCR, modified from ARM-PCR. TCRdb passed the multiplex PCR reads through MiXCR, listing each CDR3 protein once. Of tens of thousands of distinct CDR3 sequences in the sample, around 74% were seen once. The sequencing sample was made of lung tumor tissue. The receptor's source is a woman between 50 and 59 years old with non-small cell lung cancer. V usage is TRBV12-3 or TRBV12-4 and J usage is TRBJ2-3; the D gene is possibly TRBD2 (5 bases). The CDR3 DNA reads as TGTGCCAGCGGTCGAAGGACCGGGGATGATACGCAGTATTTT. Protein product: CASGRRTGDDTQYF.